Detailed here is one T cell receptor beta chain. The antigen remains unidentified. The CDR3 loop spans 15 amino acids. The germline V gene has CDR1 SGHAT and CDR2 FQNNGV. Trimming at V came to 1 base and at J to 7 bases, leaving 4 bases not matched to a gene. The sample comes from a study of beta chain features in type 1 diabetes. Looking at the study overall: Sorted cells, 90 million to 120 million in number, were examined across all samples.

The entirety of the isolated RNA underwent reverse transcription, so expressed TCRB transcripts were sequenced. The repertoire was sequenced with immunoSEQ multiplex PCR; TCRdb's copy has only in-frame clones and lacks some. The sample yields 250,000 to 300,000 clones, around 25% seen once. Study-wide points: Moderately but significantly shorter TCRB CDR3s were found in Type 1 diabetes patients in all four CD4+ subsets.

The sample was naive CD4+ T cells from blood. The receptor's source is a woman in her twenties or thirties with type 1 diabetes. This chain joins TRBV11-2 and TRBJ2-4; TRBD1 matches 10 bases. CDR3 region: CASSLGTGGHNIQYF. In DNA form, the CDR3 reads TGTGCCAGCAGCTTAGGGACAGGGGGACATAACATTCAGTACTTC.